This TCR beta chain was sequenced during a study of shared T cell receptors in the human thymus. This CDR3 is built from 15 residues. V lost 1 base to trimming and J lost 1 base, with 8 bases between them. Per the germline V gene, CDR1 is SGHAT and CDR2 is FQNNGV. TCRdb keeps only in-frame clones here, not all; method: immunoSEQ multiplex PCR. The sample records 55,000 to 75,000 clones, 90% to 95% being singletons. Source material: thymocytes. The receptor was isolated from a human donor. The rearrangement uses TRBV11-2 and TRBJ1-3; D is unresolved. In nucleotides, the CDR3 is TGTGCCAGCAGCTTAGCAGAGGGTTCTGGAAACACCATATATTTT. As protein: CASSLAEGSGNTIYF.